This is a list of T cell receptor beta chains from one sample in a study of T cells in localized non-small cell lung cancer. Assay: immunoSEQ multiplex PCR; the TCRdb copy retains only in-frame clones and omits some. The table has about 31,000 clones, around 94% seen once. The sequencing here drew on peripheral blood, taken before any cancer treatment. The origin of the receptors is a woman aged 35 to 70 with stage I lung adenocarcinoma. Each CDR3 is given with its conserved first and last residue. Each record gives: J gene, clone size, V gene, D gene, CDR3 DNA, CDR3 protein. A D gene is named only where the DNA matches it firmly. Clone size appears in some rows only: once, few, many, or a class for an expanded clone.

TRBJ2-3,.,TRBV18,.,TGTGCCAGCTCAGGAGGGCTAGCAGATACGCAGTATTTT,CASSGGLADTQYF
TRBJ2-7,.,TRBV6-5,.,TGTGCCAGCAGTTACGAGGGGGGGAGGTCCTACGAGCAGTACTTC,CASSYEGGRSYEQYF
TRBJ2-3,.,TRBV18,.,TGTGCCAGCTCACCGGATACAGATACGCAGTATTTT,CASSPDTDTQYF
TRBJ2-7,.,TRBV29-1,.,TGCAGCGTTGTCCTCCGGGACAATCCCTCCTACGAGCAGTACTTC,CSVVLRDNPSYEQYF
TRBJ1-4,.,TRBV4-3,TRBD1,TGCGCCAGCAGCCAAGATTCGGTGCGGGACAGGGACCTTGCAACTAATGAAAAACTGTTTTTT,CASSQDSVRDRDLATNEKLFF
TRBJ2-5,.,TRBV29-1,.,TGCAGCGTACACCCGAGGGGAGAGACCCAGTACTTC,CSVHPRGETQYF
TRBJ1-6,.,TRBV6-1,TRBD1,TGTGCCAGTACCGACAGGGAACTTTCACCCCTCCACTTT,CASTDRELSPLHF
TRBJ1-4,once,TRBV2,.,TGTGCCAGCAGCGCCGGGGGGGCTACGAATGAAAAACTGTTTTTT,CASSAGGATNEKLFF
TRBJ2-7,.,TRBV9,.,TGTGCCAGCAGCGTAGGGATGGGAATCGCCTACGAGCAGTACTTC,CASSVGMGIAYEQYF
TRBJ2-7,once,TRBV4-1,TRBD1,TGCGCCAGCAGCCGGACGGGACAGTTCTACGAGCAGTACTTC,CASSRTGQFYEQYF
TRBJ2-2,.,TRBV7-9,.,TGTGCCAGCAGCCCCTTTAGACAGGCTATAGATGGGGAGCTGTTTTTT,CASSPFRQAIDGELFF
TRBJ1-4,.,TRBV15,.,TGTGCCACCAGCAGAGCACAGCCCGTGGGGAAACTGTTTTTT,CATSRAQPVGKLFF
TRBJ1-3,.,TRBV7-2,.,TGTGCCAGCAGATTATTCGGAAACACCATATATTTT,CASRLFGNTIYF
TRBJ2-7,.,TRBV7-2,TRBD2,TGTGCCAGCAGCTTAGGACTAGCCTCCTACGAGCAGTACTTC,CASSLGLASYEQYF
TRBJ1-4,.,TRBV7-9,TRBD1,TGTGCCAGCAGCCACTTCTCGGTGACAGGGCGGGAAAAACTGTTTTTT,CASSHFSVTGREKLFF
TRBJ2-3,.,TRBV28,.,TGTGCCAGCGGGTTACAAGATACGCAGTATTTT,CASGLQDTQYF
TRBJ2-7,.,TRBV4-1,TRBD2,TGCGCCAGCAGCCAAGTCCTCGGGGGGGGCCCGCAGTACTTC,CASSQVLGGGPQYF
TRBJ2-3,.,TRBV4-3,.,TGCGCCAGCAGCCAAGATAATTCCGCGGGCCGCACAGATACGCAGTATTTT,CASSQDNSAGRTDTQYF
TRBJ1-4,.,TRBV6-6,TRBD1,TGTGCCAGCACCAACGGACAGGGTGATAATGAAAAACTGTTTTTT,CASTNGQGDNEKLFF
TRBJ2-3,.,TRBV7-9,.,TGTGCCAGCAGCACACAGGGGGGGGCAGATACGCAGTATTTT,CASSTQGGADTQYF
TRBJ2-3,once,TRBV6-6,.,TGTGCCAGCAGTTACTCCGGGGACTATACGCAGTATTTT,CASSYSGDYTQYF
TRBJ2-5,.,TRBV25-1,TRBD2,TGTGCCAGCAGTGGTGGCCCCGGGGGGTTGGGAGAGACCCAGTACTTC,CASSGGPGGLGETQYF
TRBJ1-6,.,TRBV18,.,TGTGCCAGCTCACCAATGGACCCCGCCGGTAATTCACCCCTCCACTTT,CASSPMDPAGNSPLHF
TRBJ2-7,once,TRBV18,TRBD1,TGTGCCAGCTCACCACCCCAGGGACAGGGGGGGTACGAGCAGTACTTC,CASSPPQGQGGYEQYF
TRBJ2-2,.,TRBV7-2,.,TGTGCCAGCTCCCTTAGGACGTTGAACACCGGGGAGCTGTTTTTT,CASSLRTLNTGELFF
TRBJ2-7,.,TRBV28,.,TGTGCCAGCAGTTTCATAAGCTCCTACGAGCAGTACTTC,CASSFISSYEQYF
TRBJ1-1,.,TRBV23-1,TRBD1,TGCGCCAACGCGACAGGGGGGAGGGTGTCTCTTGGGCCGAACACTGAAGCTTTCTTT,CANATGGRVSLGPNTEAFF
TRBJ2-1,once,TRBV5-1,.,TGCGCCAGCAGCTCGGACAGTTACAATGAGCAGTTCTTC,CASSSDSYNEQFF
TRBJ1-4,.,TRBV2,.,TGTGCCAGCGTCGACACGGGCAATGAAAAACTGTTTTTT,CASVDTGNEKLFF